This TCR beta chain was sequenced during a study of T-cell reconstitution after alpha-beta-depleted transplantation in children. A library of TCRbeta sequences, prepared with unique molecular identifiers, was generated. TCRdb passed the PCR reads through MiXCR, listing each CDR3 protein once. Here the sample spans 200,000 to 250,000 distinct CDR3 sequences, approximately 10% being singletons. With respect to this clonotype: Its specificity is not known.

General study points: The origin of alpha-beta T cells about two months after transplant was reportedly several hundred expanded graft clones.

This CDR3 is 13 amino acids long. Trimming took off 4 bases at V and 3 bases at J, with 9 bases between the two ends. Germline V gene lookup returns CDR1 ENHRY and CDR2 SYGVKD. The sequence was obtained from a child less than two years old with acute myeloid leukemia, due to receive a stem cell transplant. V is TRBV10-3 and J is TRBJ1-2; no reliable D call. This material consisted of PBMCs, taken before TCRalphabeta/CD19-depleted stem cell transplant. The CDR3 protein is CAISVELYYGYTF. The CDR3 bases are TGTGCCATCAGTGTAGAGCTATACTATGGCTACACCTTC.